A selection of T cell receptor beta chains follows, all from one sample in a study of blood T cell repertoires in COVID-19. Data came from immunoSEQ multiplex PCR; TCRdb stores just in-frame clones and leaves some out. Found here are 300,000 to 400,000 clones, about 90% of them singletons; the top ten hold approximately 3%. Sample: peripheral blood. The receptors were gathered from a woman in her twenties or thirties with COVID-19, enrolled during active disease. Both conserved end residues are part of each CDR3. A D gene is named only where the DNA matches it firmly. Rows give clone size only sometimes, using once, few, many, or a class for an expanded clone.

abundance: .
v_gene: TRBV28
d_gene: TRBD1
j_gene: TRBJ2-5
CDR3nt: TGTGCCAGCATCCAGGGGGCGGAGGAGACCCAGTACTTC
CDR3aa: CASIQGAEETQYF

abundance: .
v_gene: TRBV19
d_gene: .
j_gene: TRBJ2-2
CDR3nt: TGTGCCAGTAGTACTCCGGACTTTACTTATACCGGGGAGCTGTTTTTT
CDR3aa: CASSTPDFTYTGELFF

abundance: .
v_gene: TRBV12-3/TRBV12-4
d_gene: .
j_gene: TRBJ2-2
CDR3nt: TGTGCCAGCAGTTCCCCCAATACCGGGGAGCTGTTTTTT
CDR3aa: CASSSPNTGELFF

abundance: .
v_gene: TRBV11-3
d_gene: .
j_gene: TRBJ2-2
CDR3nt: TGTGCCAGCAGCTCCGAGGACGGGGAGCTGTTTTTT
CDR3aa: CASSSEDGELFF

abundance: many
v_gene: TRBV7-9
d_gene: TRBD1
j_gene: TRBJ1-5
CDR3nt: TGTGCCAGCAGCCCGGGACAGATTTCCAATCAGCCCCAGCATTTT
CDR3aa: CASSPGQISNQPQHF

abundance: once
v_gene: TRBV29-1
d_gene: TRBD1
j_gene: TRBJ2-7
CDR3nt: TGCAGCGTTAAGGGGACAGTTACCTACGAGCAGTACTTC
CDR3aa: CSVKGTVTYEQYF

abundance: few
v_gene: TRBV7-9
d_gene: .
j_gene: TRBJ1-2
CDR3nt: TGTGCCAGCGCGATCATAATCACTTCTAACTATGGCTACACCTTC
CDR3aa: CASAIIITSNYGYTF

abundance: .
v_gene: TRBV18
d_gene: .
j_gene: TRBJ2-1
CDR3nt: TGTGCCAGCTCACCACCGGACAGTATACTGGATGAGCAGTTCTTC
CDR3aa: CASSPPDSILDEQFF

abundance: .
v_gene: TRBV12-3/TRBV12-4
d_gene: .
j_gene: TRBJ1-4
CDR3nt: TGTGCCAGCAGTTTACAACAGGATGAAAAACTGTTTTTT
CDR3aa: CASSLQQDEKLFF

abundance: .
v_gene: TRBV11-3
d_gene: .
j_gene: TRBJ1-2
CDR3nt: TGTGCCAGCAGCTTAGGTTTCGAGGTTTCGAGCTACACCTTC
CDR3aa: CASSLGFEVSSYTF

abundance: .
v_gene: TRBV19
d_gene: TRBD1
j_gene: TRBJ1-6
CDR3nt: TGTGCCAGTAGTACGGACAGGGGAGGCAATTCACCCCTCCACTTT
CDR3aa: CASSTDRGGNSPLHF

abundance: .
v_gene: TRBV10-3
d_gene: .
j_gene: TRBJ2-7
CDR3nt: TGTGCCATCAGCCCCGGGACGGGGGACTACGAGCAGTACTTC
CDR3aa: CAISPGTGDYEQYF

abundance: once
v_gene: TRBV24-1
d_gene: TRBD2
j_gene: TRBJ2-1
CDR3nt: TGTGCCACCAGTGATCATAGCGGGGGCCGATACAATGAGCAGTTCTTC
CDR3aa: CATSDHSGGRYNEQFF

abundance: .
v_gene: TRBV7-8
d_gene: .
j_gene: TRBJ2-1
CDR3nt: TGTGCCAGCAGCTTAGTGGCTCGATACAATGAGCAGTTCTTC
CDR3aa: CASSLVARYNEQFF